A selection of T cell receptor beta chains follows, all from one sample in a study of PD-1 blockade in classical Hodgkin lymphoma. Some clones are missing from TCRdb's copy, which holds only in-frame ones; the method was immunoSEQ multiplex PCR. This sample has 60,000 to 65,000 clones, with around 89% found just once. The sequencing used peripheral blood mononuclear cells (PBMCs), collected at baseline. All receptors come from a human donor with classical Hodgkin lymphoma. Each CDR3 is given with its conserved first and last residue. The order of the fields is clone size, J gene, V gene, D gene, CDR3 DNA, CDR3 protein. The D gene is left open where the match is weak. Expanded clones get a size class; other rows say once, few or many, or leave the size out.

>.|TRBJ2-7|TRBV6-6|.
TGTGCCAGCAGTTACGGGACGTACGACGAGCAGTACTTC
CASSYGTYDEQYF
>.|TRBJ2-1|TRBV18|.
TGTGCCAGCTCACCCCCAGCCGGGGCAACTGAGCAGTTCTTC
CASSPPAGATEQFF
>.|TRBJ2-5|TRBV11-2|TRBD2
TGTGCCAGCAGCTTAGGGGGGGGCCAGTACTTC
CASSLGGGQYF
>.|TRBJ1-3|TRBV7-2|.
TGTGCCAGCAGCTGGACGCCCTCAAGGCTTGGAAACACCATATATTTT
CASSWTPSRLGNTIYF
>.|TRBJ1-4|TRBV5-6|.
TGTGCCAGCAGCTTGGGAGGGGCTGGAGAAAAACTGTTTTTT
CASSLGGAGEKLFF
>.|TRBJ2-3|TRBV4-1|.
TGCGCCAGCAGCCGAGGCGGGCCAGGCCACACAGATACGCAGTATTTT
CASSRGGPGHTDTQYF
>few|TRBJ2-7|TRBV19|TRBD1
TGTGCCAGTAGTACCGCTTCGAGCAGGGGGCGCTCCGAGCAGTACTTC
CASSTASSRGRSEQYF
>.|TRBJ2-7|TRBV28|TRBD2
TGTGCCAGCAGTCAGCGGGGGGCGCCTTCCAACTACGAGCAGTACTTC
CASSQRGAPSNYEQYF
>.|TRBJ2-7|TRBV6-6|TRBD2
TGTGCCAGCAGTTACTCGCCCCTGGGGGAGGGCGAGCAGTACTTC
CASSYSPLGEGEQYF
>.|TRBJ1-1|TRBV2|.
TGTGCCAGGGACAGCCGTTTGAACACTGAAGCTTTCTTT
CARDSRLNTEAFF
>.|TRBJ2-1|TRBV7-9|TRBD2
TGTGCCAGCAGCCCCTACCCTAGCGGGGGGGCAGATGAGCAGTTCTTC
CASSPYPSGGADEQFF
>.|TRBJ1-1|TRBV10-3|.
TGTGCCATCGCGGCCGGGAACACTGAAGCTTTCTTT
CAIAAGNTEAFF
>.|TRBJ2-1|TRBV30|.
TGTGCCTGGAGTCAGAGCGGAGTGGGGTTCTTC
CAWSQSGVGFF
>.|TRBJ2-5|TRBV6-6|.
TGTGCCAGCAGTTCTGACAAGGGTGGGTCAGAGACCCAGTACTTC
CASSSDKGGSETQYF
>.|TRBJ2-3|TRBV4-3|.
TGCGCCAGCAGCCAACGCGTGAGAGGGCCCTCAGATACGCAGTATTTT
CASSQRVRGPSDTQYF
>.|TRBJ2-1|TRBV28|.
TGTGCCAGCAGTTTTCCGGCAGCTTACAATGAGCAGTTCTTC
CASSFPAAYNEQFF
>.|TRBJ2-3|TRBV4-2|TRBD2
TGTGCCAGCAGCCAAGATTTGATGTCGGGGGGGCCTTCTGATACGCAGTATTTT
CASSQDLMSGGPSDTQYF
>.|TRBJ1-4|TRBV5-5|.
TGTGCCAGCAGCTTGGGGGGCCGCCTTAGAGAAAAACTGTTTTTT
CASSLGGRLREKLFF
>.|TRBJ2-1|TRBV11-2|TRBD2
TGTGCCAGCAGCTTAGAGGGCGGGGGGGCCGAGCAGTTCTTC
CASSLEGGGAEQFF
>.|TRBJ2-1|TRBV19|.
TGTGCCAGTAGATTGGCCGGACAAGGCAATGAGCAGTTCTTC
CASRLAGQGNEQFF
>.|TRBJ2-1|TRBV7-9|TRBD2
TGTGCCAGCAGCTTAGGCGGGGGCTCCTACAATGAGCAGTTCTTC
CASSLGGGSYNEQFF
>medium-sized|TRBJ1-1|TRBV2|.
TGTGCCAGCAGTGAGTCAAGTCTCACTGAAGCTTTCTTT
CASSESSLTEAFF
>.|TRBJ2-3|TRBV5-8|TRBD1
TGTGCCAGCAGCTTGCGGCAGGGGGTAGATACGCAGTATTTT
CASSLRQGVDTQYF
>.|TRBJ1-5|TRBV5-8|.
TGTGCCAGCAGCGAGACAAATCAGCCCCAGCATTTT
CASSETNQPQHF
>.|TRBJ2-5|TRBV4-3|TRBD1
TGCGCCAGCAGCCAAGGGACAGGTCGAGGGACCCAGTACTTC
CASSQGTGRGTQYF
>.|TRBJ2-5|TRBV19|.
TGTGCCAGTAGTGTCGGCGGGGAGACCCAGTACTTC
CASSVGGETQYF
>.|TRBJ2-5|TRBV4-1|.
TGCGCCAGCAGCCAACCGGTAGTTGGGGAGACCCAGTACTTC
CASSQPVVGETQYF
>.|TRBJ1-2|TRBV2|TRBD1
TGTGCCAGCAGTGCGATACAGGGGGCGCCAGGCTATGGCTACACCTTC
CASSAIQGAPGYGYTF
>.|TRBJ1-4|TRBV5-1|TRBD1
TGCGCCAGGCTCATTAAGGGGGCGCCAAGTTATGGGTCTAATGAAAAACTGTTTTTT
CARLIKGAPSYGSNEKLFF
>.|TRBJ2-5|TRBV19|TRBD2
TGTGCCAGTAGTATAGTCGGCGGGGGGGAGACCCAGTACTTC
CASSIVGGGETQYF
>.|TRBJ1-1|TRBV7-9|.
TGTGCCAGCAGCTCTCTGAGGGGCTTTCGGCTTAAATGGTCCACTGAAGCTTTCTTT
CASSSLRGFRLKWSTEAFF
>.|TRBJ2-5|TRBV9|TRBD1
TGTGCCAGCAGCGTCCGGGGACAGACCTTCCAAGAGACCCAGTACTTC
CASSVRGQTFQETQYF
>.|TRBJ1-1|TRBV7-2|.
TGTGCCAGCAGCTTTAACAGGGTACCTGAAGCTTTCTTT
CASSFNRVPEAFF
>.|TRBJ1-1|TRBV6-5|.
TGTGCCAGCAGCCAACAGGAGAACACTGAAGCTTTCTTT
CASSQQENTEAFF
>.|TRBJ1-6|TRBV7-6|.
TGTGCCAGCAGCTTAGCCGATTCACCCCTCCACTTT
CASSLADSPLHF